This TCR beta chain was observed in a study of T cells in Graves' hyperthyroidism and ophthalmopathy. The investigators amplified TCR beta CDR3 regions from RNA transcripts. RT-PCR in the first round (using the HTBI primer set) targeted the TCR CDR3. Using its own MiXCR run on the multiplex PCR reads, TCRdb lists one record per CDR3 protein. In the table there are around 250,000 distinct CDR3 sequences, approximately 15% of which are singletons. Regarding the study as a whole: Appearing also in blood were most of the thyroid clonotypes expanded above 0.001.

Comment on this clonotype: Its antigen is not known. Germline is not matched at one junction end, which may reflect a read error.

In germline, CDR1 is DFQATT, CDR2 SNEGSKA (reference sequence). This CDR3 is 14 amino acids long. The chain has TRBV20-1 and TRBJ2-1, with D perhaps assigned TRBD1 or TRBD2 (5 bases each). The sequencing sample was made of blood. The receptor's source is a woman in her forties with Graves' hyperthyroidism that later progressed to Graves' ophthalmopathy. CDR3 nucleotide sequence: TGCAGTGCTAGAGACCACGGGACGGGCCCTAAGCAGCTCTTC. This gives the protein CSARDHGTGPKQLF.